The rows below give T cell receptor beta chains drawn from one sample of a study of early T cells in non-severe SARS-CoV-2 infection. MiXCR was run by TCRdb on the 5' RACE reads, yielding one entry per CDR3 protein. The data show more than 65,000 distinct CDR3 sequences, around 12% seen once. The sequencing sample was made of whole blood. These receptors came from an adult who was a healthcare worker with PCR-confirmed SARS-CoV-2 infection or an uninfected control (not recorded which). CDR3s leave out the opening cysteine and the closing phenylalanine or tryptophan. Each record gives: V gene, D gene, CDR3 protein. A D gene is named only where the DNA matches it firmly.

>TRBV3-1|TRBD2
ASSQGLAGTYNEQF
>TRBV7-8|NA
ASSPGTFPANYGYT
>TRBV12-3/TRBV12-4|NA
ASSPGRTGQETQY
>TRBV11-2|NA
ASSLAAGADTQY
>TRBV7-2|TRBD2
ASSSPGLAGDTDTQY
>TRBV28|TRBD1
ASSPRTGGSGELF
>TRBV29-1|TRBD1
SVVSEGGITEAF
>TRBV7-2|NA
ASSPGGASEAF
>TRBV20-1|NA
SARDDTLLQGTEAF
>TRBV7-9|TRBD2
ASSSPASGDFSGANVLT
>TRBV29-1|NA
SVEAGARQY
>TRBV6-2/TRBV6-3|TRBD2
ASRTLAGGQETQY
>TRBV28|NA
ASTETPRSRGYT
>TRBV20-1|NA
SVPQGIYSYEQY